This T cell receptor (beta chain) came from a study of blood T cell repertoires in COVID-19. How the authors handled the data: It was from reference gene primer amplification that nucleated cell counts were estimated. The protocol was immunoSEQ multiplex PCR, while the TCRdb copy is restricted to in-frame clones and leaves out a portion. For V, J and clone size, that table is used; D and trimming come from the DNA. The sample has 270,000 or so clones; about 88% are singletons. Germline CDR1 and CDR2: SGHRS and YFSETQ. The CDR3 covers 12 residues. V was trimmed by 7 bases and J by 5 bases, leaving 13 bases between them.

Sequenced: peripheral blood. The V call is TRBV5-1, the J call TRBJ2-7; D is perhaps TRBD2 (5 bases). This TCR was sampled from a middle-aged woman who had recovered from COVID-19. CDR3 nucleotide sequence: TGCGCCAGCGGAGGCGGTGGGGACGAGCAGTACTTC. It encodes CASGGGGDEQYF.